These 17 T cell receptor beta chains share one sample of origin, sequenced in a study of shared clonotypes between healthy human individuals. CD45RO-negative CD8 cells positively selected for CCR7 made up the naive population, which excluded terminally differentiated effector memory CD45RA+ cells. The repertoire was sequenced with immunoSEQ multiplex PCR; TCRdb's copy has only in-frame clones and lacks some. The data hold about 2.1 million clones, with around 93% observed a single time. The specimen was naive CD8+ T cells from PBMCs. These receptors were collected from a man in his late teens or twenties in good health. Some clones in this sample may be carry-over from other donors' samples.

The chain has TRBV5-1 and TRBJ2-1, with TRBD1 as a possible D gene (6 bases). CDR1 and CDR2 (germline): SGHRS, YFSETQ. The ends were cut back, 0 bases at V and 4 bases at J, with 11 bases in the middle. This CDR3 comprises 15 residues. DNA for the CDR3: TGCGCCAGCAGCTTGGGGTACGGACAGTACAATGAGCAGTTCTTC. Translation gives CASSLGYGQYNEQFF.

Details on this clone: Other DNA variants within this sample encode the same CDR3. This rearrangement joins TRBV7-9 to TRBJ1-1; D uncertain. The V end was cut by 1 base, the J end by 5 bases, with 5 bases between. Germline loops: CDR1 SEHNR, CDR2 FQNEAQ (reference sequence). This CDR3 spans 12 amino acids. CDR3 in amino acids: CASSLVATEAFF. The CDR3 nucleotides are TGTGCCAGCAGCTTAGTTGCAACTGAAGCTTTCTTT.

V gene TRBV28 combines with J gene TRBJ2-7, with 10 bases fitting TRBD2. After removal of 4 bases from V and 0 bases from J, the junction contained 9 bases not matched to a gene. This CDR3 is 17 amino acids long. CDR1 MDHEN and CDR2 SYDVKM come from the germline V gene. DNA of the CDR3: TGTGCCAGCAGTTCTTTATATCTAGCGGGGGACTCCTACGAGCAGTACTTC. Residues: CASSSLYLAGDSYEQYF.

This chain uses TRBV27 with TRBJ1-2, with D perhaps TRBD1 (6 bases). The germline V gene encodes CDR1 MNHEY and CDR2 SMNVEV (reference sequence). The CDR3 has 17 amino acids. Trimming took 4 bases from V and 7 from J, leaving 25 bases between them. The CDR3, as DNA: TGTGCCAGCAGTTCGCTACCCCTGGGGGGGCTTGTTCGTGGCTACACCTTC. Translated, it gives CASSSLPLGGLVRGYTF.

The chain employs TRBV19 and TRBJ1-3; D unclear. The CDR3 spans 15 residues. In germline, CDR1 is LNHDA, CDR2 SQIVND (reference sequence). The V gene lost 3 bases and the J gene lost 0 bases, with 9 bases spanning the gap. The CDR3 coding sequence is TGTGCCAGTAGTATTTTCGTCGCCTCTGGAAACACCATATATTTT. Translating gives CASSIFVASGNTIYF.

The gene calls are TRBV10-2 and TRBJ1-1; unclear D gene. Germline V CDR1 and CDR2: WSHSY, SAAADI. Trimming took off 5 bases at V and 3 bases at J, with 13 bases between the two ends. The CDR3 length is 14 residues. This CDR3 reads CASSLGWEDTEAFF. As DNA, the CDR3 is TGCGCCAGCAGTTTGGGATGGGAAGACACTGAAGCTTTCTTT.

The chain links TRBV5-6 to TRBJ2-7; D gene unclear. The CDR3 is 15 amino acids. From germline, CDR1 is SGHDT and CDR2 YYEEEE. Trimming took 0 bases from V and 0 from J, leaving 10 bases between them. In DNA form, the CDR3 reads TGTGCCAGCAGCTTGGGGACCGTAAGCTCCTACGAGCAGTACTTC. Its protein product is CASSLGTVSSYEQYF.

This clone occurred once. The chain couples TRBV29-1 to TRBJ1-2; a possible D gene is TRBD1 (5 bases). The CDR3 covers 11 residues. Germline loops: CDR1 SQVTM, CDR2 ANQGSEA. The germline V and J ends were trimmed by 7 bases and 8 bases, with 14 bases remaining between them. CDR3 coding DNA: TGCAGCGAACGCCAGGGACCCGGCTACACCTTC. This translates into CSERQGPGYTF. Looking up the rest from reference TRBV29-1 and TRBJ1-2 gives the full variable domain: SAVISQKPSRDICQRGTSLTIQCQVDSQVTMMFWYRQQPGQSLTLIATANQGSEATYESGFVIDKFPISRPNLTFSTLTVSNMSPEDSSIYLCSERQGPGYTFGSGTRLTVV.

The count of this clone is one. CDR3 loop: CASSWGLSSYNEQFF. The CDR3 region has the DNA TGTGCCAGCAGTTGGGGCCTGAGCTCCTACAATGAGCAGTTCTTC. V usage is TRBV28 and J usage is TRBJ2-1, with D possibly matching TRBD1 (5 bases). CDR3 length equals 15 residues. Trimming pared 4 bases from V and 0 bases from J, leaving 10 bases between. Germline CDR1 MDHEN, CDR2 SYDVKM.

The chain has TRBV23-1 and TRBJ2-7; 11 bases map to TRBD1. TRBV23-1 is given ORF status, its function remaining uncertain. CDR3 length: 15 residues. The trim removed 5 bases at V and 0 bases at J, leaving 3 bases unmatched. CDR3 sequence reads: CASSTGTGGSYEQYF. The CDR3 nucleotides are TGCGCCAGCAGTACCGGGACAGGGGGCTCCTACGAGCAGTACTTC.

CDR3 DNA: TGCGCCAGCAGCCACGGGGCGGAGGCTGGTTACAATGAGCAGTTCTTC. Protein product: CASSHGAEAGYNEQFF. The chain joins TRBV5-1 to TRBJ2-1, with D perhaps given as TRBD1 or TRBD2 (5 bases each). There are 16 residues in the CDR3. Trimming pared 4 bases from V and 4 bases from J, leaving 18 bases between. CDR1 SGHRS and CDR2 YFSETQ come from the germline V gene.

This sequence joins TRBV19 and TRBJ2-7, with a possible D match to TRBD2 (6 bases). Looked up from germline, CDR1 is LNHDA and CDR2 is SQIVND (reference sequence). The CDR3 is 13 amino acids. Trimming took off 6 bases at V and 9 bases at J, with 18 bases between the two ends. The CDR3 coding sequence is TGTGCCAGTAGCGAGTCCCCATTAGCGGCGCAGTACTTC. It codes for CASSESPLAAQYF.

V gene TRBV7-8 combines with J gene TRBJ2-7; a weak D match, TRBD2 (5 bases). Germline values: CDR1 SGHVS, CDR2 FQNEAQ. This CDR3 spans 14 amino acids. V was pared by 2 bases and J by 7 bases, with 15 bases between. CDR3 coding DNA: TGTGCCAGCAGCTTACCCCCCACGGGGAGTGAGCAGTACTTC. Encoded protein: CASSLPPTGSEQYF.

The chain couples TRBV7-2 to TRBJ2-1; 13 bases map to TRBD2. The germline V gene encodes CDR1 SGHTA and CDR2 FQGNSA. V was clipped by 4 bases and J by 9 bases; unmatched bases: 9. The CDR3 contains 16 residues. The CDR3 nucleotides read TGTGCCAGCAGCTCGGGACTAGCGGGACCTTCCGGTGAGCAGTTCTTC. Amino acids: CASSSGLAGPSGEQFF.

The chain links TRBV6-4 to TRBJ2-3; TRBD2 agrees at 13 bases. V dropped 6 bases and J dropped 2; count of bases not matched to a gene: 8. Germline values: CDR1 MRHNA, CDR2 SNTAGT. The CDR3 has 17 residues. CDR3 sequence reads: CASSRTSGRMFTDTQYF. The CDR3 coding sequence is TGTGCCAGCAGCCGGACTAGCGGGAGAATGTTCACAGATACGCAGTATTTT.

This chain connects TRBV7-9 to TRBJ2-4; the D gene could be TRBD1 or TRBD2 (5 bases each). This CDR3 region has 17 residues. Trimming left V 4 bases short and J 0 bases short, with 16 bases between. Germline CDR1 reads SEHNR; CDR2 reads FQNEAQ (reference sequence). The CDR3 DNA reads TGTGCCAGCAGCTCCGCGTGGGACGGCCTAGCCAAAAACATTCAGTACTTC. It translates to CASSSAWDGLAKNIQYF. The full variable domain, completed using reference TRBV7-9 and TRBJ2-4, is DTGVSQNPRHKITKRGQNVTFRCDPISEHNRLYWYRQTLGQGPEFLTYFQNEAQLEKSRLLSDRFSAERPKGSFSTLEIQRTEQGDSAMYLCASSSAWDGLAKNIQYFGAGTRLSVL.

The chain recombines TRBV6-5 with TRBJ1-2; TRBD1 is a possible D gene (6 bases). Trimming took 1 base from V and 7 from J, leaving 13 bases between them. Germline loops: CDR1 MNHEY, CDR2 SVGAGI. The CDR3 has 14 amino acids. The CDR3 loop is CASSYWSGEGGYTF. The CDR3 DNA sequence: TGTGCCAGCAGTTACTGGTCAGGGGAAGGTGGCTACACCTTC.